This passage covers 17 T cell receptor beta chains from one sample sequenced in a study of OX40 agonist ivuxolimab in advanced cancers. The repertoire was sequenced with immunoSEQ multiplex PCR; TCRdb's copy has only in-frame clones and lacks some. The data hold some 41,000 clones, with roughly 89% observed a single time. This material consisted of CD4+ or CD8+ T cells sorted from blood, taken in a trial of the OX40 agonist ivuxolimab. The receptors here all came from an adult with an advanced solid tumor such as melanoma, head and neck, liver or kidney cancer.

The rearrangement links TRBV18 to TRBJ1-4; maybe TRBD1 (5 bases). The CDR3 covers 17 residues. V shed 1 base and J shed 7 bases, with 19 bases lying between them. Germline CDR1 is KGHSH and CDR2 is LQKENI. The CDR3 region is CASSPRTLVGRGEKLFF. The CDR3 region has the DNA TGTGCCAGCTCACCACGGACTTTGGTGGGAAGGGGTGAAAAACTGTTTTTT.

The genes are TRBV7-9 and TRBJ2-1; 9 bases line up with TRBD2. Germline CDR1 is SEHNR and CDR2 is FQNEAQ (reference sequence). This CDR3 comprises 19 residues. The V gene end was trimmed by 5 bases and the J gene end by 1 base; junction bases not matched to a gene: 15. The CDR3 reads CASSTTRGLAGVSYNEQFF. The CDR3 region has the DNA TGTGCCAGCAGCACTACACGGGGGTTAGCGGGGGTTTCCTACAATGAGCAGTTCTTC.

V gene TRBV12-5 combines with J gene TRBJ2-3; D perhaps matches TRBD1 (7 bases). CDR1 and CDR2 from the germline V gene are LGHNT and FRNRAP. V was cut by 7 bases and J by 3 bases, with 17 bases left in between. This CDR3 contains 15 residues. Here the CDR3 reads CASAWDSGRTDTQYF. DNA of the CDR3: TGTGCTAGTGCCTGGGACAGTGGGAGGACAGATACGCAGTATTTT.

J is TRBJ2-3 and V is TRBV2, with D perhaps being TRBD1 or TRBD2 (5 bases each). In germline, CDR1 is SNHLY, CDR2 FYNNEI. V lost 10 bases to trimming and J lost 2 bases, with 16 bases between them. CDR3 size: 14 residues. CDR3 loop: CAIKKGTDTDTQYF. Here the CDR3 DNA reads TGTGCCATAAAGAAAGGGACGGACACAGATACGCAGTATTTT.

This rearrangement joins TRBV4-2 to TRBJ1-5, with 7 bases identical to TRBD1. V shed 3 bases and J 2 bases; nucleotides not matched to a gene: 10. Germline CDR1 is LGHNA and CDR2 is YNFKEQ. The CDR3 consists of 17 residues. Written as DNA, the CDR3 is TGTGCCAGCAGCCAGGGTAAAACAGGGGTTCGCAATCAGCCCCAGCATTTT. It yields the protein CASSQGKTGVRNQPQHF.

CDR3 sequence reads: CASSDTSEKLFF. CDR3 nucleotide sequence: TGTGCCAGCAGCGACACGTCTGAAAAACTGTTTTTT. V is TRBV6-5 and J is TRBJ1-4; D ambiguous. Germline CDR1 MNHEY, CDR2 SVGAGI. V lost 6 bases to trimming and J lost 7 bases, with 9 bases between them. CDR3 length: 12 amino acids.

V is TRBV7-9 and J is TRBJ1-6; D ambiguous. The CDR3 spans 16 residues. CDR1 and CDR2 (germline): SEHNR, FQNEAQ (reference sequence). Between the trimmed V and J ends, which lost 4 bases and 2 bases, there was a span of 12 bases. Here the CDR3 reads CASSSVTEPYNSPLHF. The CDR3 DNA is TGTGCCAGCAGCTCGGTGACGGAGCCCTATAATTCACCCCTCCACTTT.

This chain uses TRBV5-8 with TRBJ2-1, with 11 positions matching TRBD2. V lost 4 bases and J lost 7; bases outside the gene matches: 7. CDR1 SGHTS and CDR2 YDEGEE come from the germline V gene. CDR3 length: 15 amino acids. The CDR3 here is CASSLYGLAGNEQFF. The CDR3 DNA reads TGTGCCAGCAGCCTATACGGACTAGCGGGTAATGAGCAGTTCTTC.

In this sample, this clone turned up once. The V gene is TRBV5-1, the J gene TRBJ1-1, with TRBD1 matching over 9 bases. The V and J ends lost 3 bases and 5 bases, in that order; junction bases with no gene match: 8. CDR1 and CDR2 (germline): SGHRS, YFSETQ. The CDR3 sequence is 15 residues long. The chain's CDR3 is CASSSPYRGHTEAFF. For the CDR3, the DNA is TGCGCCAGCAGCTCGCCTTACAGGGGGCATACTGAAGCTTTCTTT. The full variable domain, with the rest looked up from reference TRBV5-1 and TRBJ1-1, is KAGVTQTPRYLIKTRGQQVTLSCSPISGHRSVSWYQQTPGQGLQFLFEYFSETQRNKGNFPGRFSGRQFSNSRSEMNVSTLELGDSALYLCASSSPYRGHTEAFFGQGTRLTVV.

The chain employs TRBV18 and TRBJ2-5, with a tentative D call TRBD2 (6 bases). Trimming took 3 bases from V and 8 from J, leaving 19 bases between them. Germline loops: CDR1 KGHSH, CDR2 LQKENI. The CDR3 totals 15 residues. The CDR3 loop reads CASSPLGGLQDTQYF. The CDR3 region has the DNA TGTGCCAGCTCACCTCTGGGGGGTCTACAGGATACCCAGTACTTC.

This rearrangement joins TRBV6-1 to TRBJ2-3; 7 nucleotides agree with TRBD2. The V and J ends lost 2 bases and 2 bases, in that order; junction bases with no gene match: 7. This CDR3 region has 16 residues. CDR1 is MNHNS and CDR2 is SASEGT in the germline V gene. CDR3 coding DNA: TGTGCCAGCAGTGAAAGGACTAGAGGGGACACAGATACGCAGTATTTT. It yields the protein CASSERTRGDTDTQYF.

V and J are TRBV4-1 and TRBJ1-5; weak D call: TRBD1 (5 bases). The CDR3 loop spans 17 amino acids. Germline V gene data show CDR1 as MGHRA and CDR2 as YSYEKL. V was cut by 1 base and J by 4 bases, with 17 bases left in between. CDR3 loop: CASSQAPGTRVNQPQHF. The DNA of the CDR3 is TGCGCCAGCAGCCAAGCCCCTGGGACGCGCGTGAATCAGCCCCAGCATTTT.

The chain links TRBV7-2 to TRBJ2-5, with TRBD1 matching over 7 bases. V trimming: 5 bases; J trimming: 5 bases; junction bases outside the gene matches: 8. CDR3 length: 14 residues. Germline-derived CDR1 and CDR2 are SGHTA and FQGNSA. DNA for the CDR3: TGTGCCAGCAGCCCGGAGATGGACAGGGAGACCCAGTACTTC. Its protein product is CASSPEMDRETQYF.

V and J are TRBV27 and TRBJ2-7; 13 bases are a match to TRBD2. Germline V gene lookup returns CDR1 MNHEY and CDR2 SMNVEV (reference sequence). V lost 7 bases, J lost 6 bases, and 12 bases stayed unmatched. The CDR3 runs to 16 residues. CDR3 in amino acids: CASKGTSGAKTREQYF. CDR3 DNA sequence: TGTGCCAGCAAAGGGACTAGCGGGGCCAAGACTCGCGAGCAGTACTTC.

For this clone: The germline gene is not matched at one end of the junction; a read error may be the cause. This chain links TRBV7-9 with TRBJ1-1; D gene uncertain. The CDR3 covers 14 residues. Germline V gene data show CDR1 as SEHNR and CDR2 as FQNEAQ (reference sequence). In DNA, the CDR3 is TGTGCCAGCAACTTAGATTCTCGGGGCACTGAAGCTTTCTTT. It is translated as CASNLDSRGTEAFF.

J is TRBJ2-1 and V is TRBV12-2; the table's D call, TRBD2, has no DNA check behind it. TRBV12-2 is recorded as a pseudogene. The CDR3 has 22 amino acids. The CDR3 sequence is CASRLAHRVGSGGLSSYNEQFF. Here the CDR3 DNA reads TGTGCAAGTCGCTTAGCTCACCGGGTGGGTAGCGGGGGCCTAAGCTCCTACAATGAGCAGTTCTTC.

V usage is TRBV6-1 and J usage is TRBJ1-3, with D perhaps TRBD1 (5 bases). The germline V gene has CDR1 MNHNS and CDR2 SASEGT. V was pared by 4 bases and J by 3 bases, with 13 bases between. This CDR3 region has 15 residues. CDR3 residues: CASSVDKAFGNTIYF. In nucleotides, the CDR3 is TGTGCCAGCAGTGTGGACAAGGCTTTTGGAAACACCATATATTTT.